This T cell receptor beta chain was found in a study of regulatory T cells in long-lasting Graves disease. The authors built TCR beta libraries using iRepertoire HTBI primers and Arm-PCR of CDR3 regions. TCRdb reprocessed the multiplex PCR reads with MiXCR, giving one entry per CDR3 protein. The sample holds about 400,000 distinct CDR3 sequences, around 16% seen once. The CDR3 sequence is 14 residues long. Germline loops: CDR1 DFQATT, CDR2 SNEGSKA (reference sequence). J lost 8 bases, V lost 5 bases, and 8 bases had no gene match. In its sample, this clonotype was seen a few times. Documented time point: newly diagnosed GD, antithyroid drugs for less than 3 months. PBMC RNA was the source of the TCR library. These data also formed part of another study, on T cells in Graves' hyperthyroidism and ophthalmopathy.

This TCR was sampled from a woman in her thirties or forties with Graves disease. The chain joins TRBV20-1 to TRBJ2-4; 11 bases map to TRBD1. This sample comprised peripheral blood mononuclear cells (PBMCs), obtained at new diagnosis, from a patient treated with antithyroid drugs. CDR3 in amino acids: CSAGDRGSGDIQYF. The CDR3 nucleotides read TGCAGTGCTGGGGACAGGGGGTCGGGAGACATTCAGTACTTC.